These 32 T cell receptor beta chains were all obtained from the same sample, sequenced in a study of molecular identifiers for immune sequencing clone quantification. TCRdb itself ran the PCR reads through MiXCR, one entry per CDR3 protein. The sample carries some 70,000 distinct CDR3 sequences, 15% to 20% recorded once. The specimen sequenced was naive CD8+ T cells from blood, with Jurkat cell RNA spiked in. Subset meaning: FACS-sorted CD8+CD4-CCR7+CD45RA+ naive T cells. These receptor sequences come from a human donor in good health. Some libraries in this study had Jurkat cell RNA spiked in.

This clonotype has at least ten counts. V gene TRBV5-5 combines with J gene TRBJ2-7; 7 nucleotides line up with TRBD2. J gave up 0 bases and V 5 bases, and 5 bases lay outside the gene matches. Germline CDR1 SGHKS, CDR2 YYEKEE (reference sequence). The CDR3 loop spans 14 amino acids. The CDR3 reads CASSSGTNSYEQYF. The CDR3 DNA is TGTGCCAGCAGTTCCGGGACTAACTCCTACGAGCAGTACTTC.

This clonotype was recorded many times. As DNA, the CDR3 is TGTGCCATCACTTCGACAGCGAACTATGGCTACACCTTC. Its protein is CAITSTANYGYTF. The chain recombines TRBV10-3 with TRBJ1-2; weak D call: TRBD1 (5 bases). CDR3 length: 13 residues. Germline V gene data show CDR1 as ENHRY and CDR2 as SYGVKD. The V gene lost 7 bases and the J gene lost 2 bases, with 11 bases spanning the gap.

This clonotype appeared many times. V is TRBV20-1 and J is TRBJ2-7; no firm D call. The CDR3 has 13 residues. The ends were cut back, 0 bases at V and 4 bases at J, with 10 bases in the middle. CDR1 is DFQATT and CDR2 is SNEGSKA in the germline V gene (reference sequence). In DNA form, the CDR3 reads TGCAGTGCTAGAGATGTTTCTCATTACGAGCAGTACTTC. It yields the protein CSARDVSHYEQYF.

The chain is built from TRBV11-2 and TRBJ2-7, with 11 bases aligning to TRBD2. Germline CDR1 is SGHAT and CDR2 is FQNNGV. The length of the CDR3 is 13 residues. The trim removed 7 bases at V and 4 bases at J, leaving 3 bases unmatched. The CDR3 DNA follows: TGTGCCAGCAAACTAGCGGGAGAATACGAGCAGTACTTC. Amino acids: CASKLAGEYEQYF.

The J gene is TRBJ2-7, the V gene TRBV20-1; D gene uncertain. V was pared by 1 base and J by 2 bases, with 3 bases between. CDR3 length: 11 residues. Germline CDR1 and CDR2: DFQATT and SNEGSKA (reference sequence). The CDR3 loop is CSARVTYEQYF. In DNA form, the CDR3 reads TGCAGTGCTAGAGTCACCTACGAGCAGTACTTC.

This clonotype occurred many times. The rearrangement links TRBV5-6 to TRBJ1-5, with a weak D call TRBD1 (5 bases). The CDR3 has 14 residues. The germline CDR1 and CDR2 sequences are SGHDT and YYEEEE. V lost 0 bases to trimming and J lost 7 bases, with 11 bases between them. CDR3 residues: CASSLGQGEQPQHF. CDR3 nucleotides: TGTGCCAGCAGCTTGGGTCAGGGAGAACAGCCCCAGCATTTT.

This chain links TRBV5-6 with TRBJ1-1, with D maybe TRBD1 (6 bases). CDR1 and CDR2 (germline): SGHDT, YYEEEE. The V gene lost 1 base and the J gene lost 4 bases, with 17 bases spanning the gap. The CDR3 is 16 residues long. The chain's CDR3 is CASSLLGSAGVTEAFF. CDR3 sequence (DNA): TGTGCCAGCAGCTTGTTAGGATCGGCAGGGGTCACTGAAGCTTTCTTT.

This clonotype has at least ten counts. V is TRBV3-1 and J is TRBJ2-7, with a possible D match to TRBD2 (6 bases). V lost 1 base and J 4 bases, leaving 14 bases between the germline ends. The CDR3 runs 15 residues. CDR1 is LGHDT, CDR2 YNNKEL, per germline (reference sequence). CDR3 residues: CASSQGGGPMYEQYF. CDR3 nucleotides: TGTGCCAGCAGCCAAGGCGGAGGGCCTATGTACGAGCAGTACTTC.

Notes on this clonotype: A read error may be the cause here, since a much bigger clone is one base away. The chain carries TRBV24-1 and TRBJ2-1; D possibly corresponds to TRBD2 (7 bases). Germline V gene sequence: CDR1 KGHDR, CDR2 SFDVKD. This CDR3 comprises 15 residues. Trimming took off 10 bases at V and 5 bases at J, with 20 bases between the two ends. The CDR3 region is CATGGGAGGDNEQFF. The CDR3 DNA reads TGTGCCACGGGTGGGGGGGCTGGCGGAGACAATGAGCAGTTCTTC.

This clonotype was recorded a few times. This rearrangement joins TRBV7-2 to TRBJ2-2; 7 bases align to TRBD2. This CDR3 has 17 residues. Looked up from germline, CDR1 is SGHTA and CDR2 is FQGNSA. With 4 bases clipped from V and 3 bases from J, the junction kept 11 bases outside the gene matches. The CDR3 nucleotides read TGTGCCAGCAGCTCAGAGCGGGACCGACTATACACCGGGGAGCTGTTTTTT. Residues: CASSSERDRLYTGELFF.

This chain uses TRBV6-5 with TRBJ2-2, with 13 bases lining up with TRBD2. This CDR3 spans 17 amino acids. Trimming cost V 10 bases and J 1 base; bases outside gene matches: 9. Germline CDR1 and CDR2: MNHEY and SVGAGI. CDR3: CATVPGLAGMNTGELFF. The CDR3 bases are TGTGCCACCGTCCCGGGACTAGCGGGGATGAACACCGGGGAGCTGTTTTTT.

This clonotype showed up many times. The rearrangement joins TRBV7-9 to TRBJ1-1, with D maybe TRBD1 (6 bases). CDR1 SEHNR and CDR2 FQNEAQ come from the germline V gene (reference sequence). The CDR3 is made up of 12 amino acids. Between the trimmed V and J ends, which lost 4 bases and 9 bases, there was a span of 12 bases. CDR3 DNA: TGTGCCAGCAGCTACGACAGGTCCAAAGCTTTCTTT. Residues: CASSYDRSKAFF.

This clonotype was seen many times. The CDR3 DNA reads TGTGCCAGCAGCGTAGGCGATCTGAACACTGAAGCTTTCTTT. Translated, it gives CASSVGDLNTEAFF. J is TRBJ1-1 and V is TRBV9; D is undetermined. There are 14 residues in the CDR3. Trimming stripped 0 bases from V and 0 bases from J, with 6 bases between. Germline V lookup: CDR1 SGDLS, CDR2 YYNGEE.

This clonotype was seen many times. The chain's CDR3 is CASSQGEGLSYNEQFF. CDR3 bases: TGCGCCAGCAGCCAAGGGGAGGGACTCTCCTACAATGAGCAGTTCTTC. V usage is TRBV4-3 and J usage is TRBJ2-1, with 7 positions matching TRBD2. There are 16 residues in the CDR3. The germline V gene has CDR1 LGHNA and CDR2 YSLEER. V shed 1 base and J 0 bases; nucleotides not matched to a gene: 3.

Concerning this clonotype itself: One end of the junction does not line up with germline, which may come from a read error. The V call is TRBV4-1, the J call TRBJ2-1; D could derive from TRBD1 or TRBD2 (5 bases each). Germline lookup yields CDR1 MGHRA and CDR2 YSYEKL. The CDR3 length is 16 residues. The CDR3 is CASSQYRDPTSNEQLF. In DNA, the CDR3 is TGCGCCAGCAGCCAATACCGGGACCCGACATCCAATGAGCAGCTCTTC.

This clonotype came up many times. The J gene is TRBJ2-5, the V gene TRBV7-2; 8 bases line up with TRBD2. Germline loops: CDR1 SGHTA, CDR2 FQGNSA. The CDR3 runs to 17 residues. The J segment lost 1 base and the V segment lost 7 bases, leaving 14 bases of the junction unmatched. CDR3 loop: CASTQKAILAAQETQYF. The DNA for the CDR3 is TGTGCCAGCACCCAGAAGGCCATACTAGCGGCCCAAGAGACCCAGTACTTC.

This sequence joins TRBV18 and TRBJ2-1; 9 positions agree with TRBD2. J was trimmed by 7 bases and V by 6 bases; bases with no gene match: 22. Germline V gene sequence: CDR1 KGHSH, CDR2 LQKENI. There are 19 residues in the CDR3. The CDR3 protein is CASSHPTVRGRAVFNEQFF. CDR3 sequence (DNA): TGTGCCAGCTCCCACCCAACCGTTCGCGGGAGGGCCGTATTTAATGAGCAGTTCTTC.

This clonotype turned up a few times. This chain connects TRBV15 to TRBJ2-1, with TRBD1 identical over 7 bases. The CDR3 consists of 15 residues. V lost 5 bases, J lost 2 bases, and 6 bases stayed unmatched. Germline V lookup: CDR1 LNHNV, CDR2 YYDKDF (reference sequence). CDR3 sequence: CATSSDRDAYNEQFF. Here the CDR3 DNA reads TGTGCCACCAGCTCCGACAGGGATGCCTACAATGAGCAGTTCTTC.

This clonotype has at least ten counts. V and J are TRBV9 and TRBJ1-1, with a weak D call TRBD1 (5 bases). Germline loops: CDR1 SGDLS, CDR2 YYNGEE. V lost 0 bases and J lost 11, with 11 bases in between. The CDR3 runs to 12 residues. The CDR3 loop is CASSVGLGVAFF. The CDR3 DNA is TGTGCCAGCAGCGTAGGGTTAGGGGTGGCTTTCTTT.

This clonotype was seen a handful of times. The chain uses TRBV5-6 and TRBJ2-3, with TRBD2 matching 7 bases. The junction had 6 bases not matched to a gene; V was cut back by 2 bases and J by 0 bases. Germline values: CDR1 SGHDT, CDR2 YYEEEE. CDR3 length equals 16 residues. The CDR3 protein is CASSLGREWSTDTQYF. CDR3 sequence (DNA): TGTGCCAGCAGCTTAGGGCGGGAGTGGAGCACAGATACGCAGTATTTT.

This clonotype has ten or more counts. The germline gene is not matched at one end of the junction; a read error may be the cause. This sequence joins TRBV20-1 and TRBJ2-3; TRBD1 aligns across 7 bases. Germline CDR1 DFQATT, CDR2 SNEGSKA (reference sequence). This CDR3 is 15 amino acids long. The CDR3 spells CSAGDRELNTDTQYF. CDR3 sequence (DNA): TGCAGTGCTGGAGACAGGGAACTAAACACAGATACGCAGTATTTT.

This clonotype was observed many times. V gene TRBV3-1 combines with J gene TRBJ2-1, with D uncertain. The CDR3 extends over 16 amino acids. CDR1 LGHDT and CDR2 YNNKEL come from the germline V gene (reference sequence). The ends were cut back, 3 bases at V and 2 bases at J, with 14 bases in the middle. The CDR3 DNA reads as TGTGCCAGCAGCCATGACCTTACAGAGGCCTACAATGAGCAGTTCTTC. This sequence encodes CASSHDLTEAYNEQFF.

This clonotype was detected a few times. DNA for the CDR3: TGCAGTGCTAGACTCTCTAGCGGGAGTGCCCAGTACTTC. Translating gives CSARLSSGSAQYF. The genes are TRBV20-1 and TRBJ2-5; 10 bases are a match to TRBD2. The J segment lost 9 bases and the V segment lost 2 bases, leaving 6 bases of the junction unmatched. The CDR3 consists of 13 residues. From germline, CDR1 is DFQATT and CDR2 SNEGSKA (reference sequence).

This clonotype was counted ten times or more. The V and J genes are TRBV7-9 and TRBJ2-7, with D unresolved. The V end lost 3 bases, the J end lost 5 bases, and 14 bases lay between the germline ends. This CDR3 has 14 residues. Germline V gene data show CDR1 as SEHNR and CDR2 as FQNEAQ (reference sequence). In DNA, the CDR3 is TGTGCCAGCAGCTTTGGAGTCGGGCGTAACGAGCAGTACTTC. It yields the protein CASSFGVGRNEQYF.

This clonotype was detected a few times. V gene TRBV4-1 combines with J gene TRBJ2-7; 7 positions agree with TRBD1. J lost 1 base, V lost 2 bases, and 8 bases had no gene match. Germline V gene data show CDR1 as MGHRA and CDR2 as YSYEKL. The CDR3 length is 16 residues. CDR3 protein: CASSQFRDSLSYEQYF. CDR3 nucleotide sequence: TGCGCCAGCAGCCAATTCCGGGACAGCCTATCCTACGAGCAGTACTTC.

A note on this clonotype: It may be a read error: a sequence one base away is much more abundant. This chain joins TRBV21-1 and TRBJ2-1; TRBD1 is the table's D call and was not checked against the DNA. TRBV21-1 constitutes a pseudogene. This CDR3 is built from 16 residues. The CDR3 spells CASSKASRAQYNEQLF. The DNA of the CDR3 is TGTGCCAGCAGCAAAGCTTCCCGGGCCCAATACAATGAGCAGCTCTTC.

The chain carries TRBV3-1 and TRBJ2-1; possible D gene TRBD2, 6 bases. The length of the CDR3 is 16 residues. V shed 0 bases and J shed 0 bases, with 9 bases lying between them. Germline values: CDR1 LGHDT, CDR2 YNNKEL (reference sequence). The DNA of the CDR3 is TGTGCCAGCAGCCAAGATGGGGAGGTCTCCTACAATGAGCAGTTCTTC. Translation gives CASSQDGEVSYNEQFF.

The chain uses TRBV27 and TRBJ2-2; 12 bases are shared with TRBD2. The germline V gene encodes CDR1 MNHEY and CDR2 SMNVEV (reference sequence). The V gene end was trimmed by 3 bases and the J gene end by 5 bases; junction bases not matched to a gene: 1. The CDR3 is 15 residues long. The CDR3 region has the DNA TGTGCCAGCAGTTTCGGGACTAGCGGGACCGGGGAGCTGTTTTTT. It yields the protein CASSFGTSGTGELFF.

This clonotype was seen many times. This chain's CDR3 is CASSLETLWTEAFF. The DNA of the CDR3 is TGTGCCAGCAGCTTGGAGACTCTGTGGACTGAAGCTTTCTTT. This sequence joins TRBV7-2 and TRBJ1-1, with D unresolved. This CDR3 contains 14 residues. V dropped 3 bases and J dropped 5 bases, with 13 bases sitting between them. CDR1 and CDR2 (germline): SGHTA, FQGNSA.

This clonotype was picked up a small number of times. The chain links TRBV27 to TRBJ2-7, with TRBD2 identical over 10 bases. Germline-derived CDR1 and CDR2 are MNHEY and SMNVEV (reference sequence). The CDR3 is 16 residues long. Unmatched junction bases numbered 8, after V lost 2 bases and J lost 4 bases. This CDR3 is CASSLVGASGSYEQYF. As DNA, the CDR3 is TGTGCCAGCAGTTTAGTAGGGGCTAGCGGGAGTTACGAGCAGTACTTC.

The table lists this clonotype with many counts. The chain uses TRBV29-1 and TRBJ2-7; 8 bases fit TRBD2. Germline trimming cut 4 bases from V and 3 bases from J; bases unmatched to any gene: 5. This CDR3 contains 13 residues. CDR1 and CDR2 from the germline V gene are SQVTM and ANQGSEA. The CDR3 nucleotides are TGCAGCGTTGTTGCGGGAGGACACTACGAGCAGTACTTC. Translated, it gives CSVVAGGHYEQYF.

The chain carries TRBV15 and TRBJ2-1; tentatively, D is TRBD2 (5 bases). Germline loops: CDR1 LNHNV, CDR2 YYDKDF (reference sequence). The V end was cut by 5 bases, the J end by 0 bases, with 14 bases between. The CDR3 spans 16 residues. For the CDR3, the DNA is TGTGCCACCAGCCGGCTCCAGCGGAGCTCCTACAATGAGCAGTTCTTC. It yields the protein CATSRLQRSSYNEQFF.